The 20 T cell receptor beta chains listed next were all sequenced from one sample in a study of cytomegalovirus exposure and HLA in healthy donors. Primers for the PCR totalled 60 Vbeta and 13 Jbeta. Produced via immunoSEQ multiplex PCR; TCRdb's table is partial and in-frame only. The table records roughly 200,000 clones, approximately 82% of them present only once. Specimen: PBMCs. Receptor source: a young man in good health and CMV-seronegative.

This clone was seen just once. V is TRBV19 and J is TRBJ2-6; the D is unclear. The germline V gene encodes CDR1 LNHDA and CDR2 SQIVND (reference sequence). V lost 8 bases and J lost 0, with 11 bases in between. CDR3 length: 15 residues. CDR3 residues: CASAPLISGANVLTF. The CDR3 DNA is TGTGCCAGTGCCCCACTTATCTCTGGGGCCAACGTCCTGACTTTC.

The rearrangement links TRBV27 to TRBJ2-3, with D unresolved. The V gene lost 3 bases and the J gene lost 2 bases, with 9 bases spanning the gap. The CDR3 runs 14 residues. Germline V gene lookup returns CDR1 MNHEY and CDR2 SMNVEV (reference sequence). In nucleotides, the CDR3 is TGTGCCAGCAGTTTTGAAGCCGTCACAGATACGCAGTATTTT. Amino acid sequence: CASSFEAVTDTQYF.

This clone was seen only once. The genes are TRBV7-8 and TRBJ2-1; tentative D call: TRBD2 (5 bases). Germline values: CDR1 SGHVS, CDR2 FQNEAQ. CDR3 length: 13 amino acids. V was shortened by 5 bases and J by 9 bases, with 14 bases between the two germline ends. CDR3 residues: CASSLRGSGEQFF. The CDR3 DNA sequence: TGTGCCAGCAGCCTACGAGGGTCGGGTGAGCAGTTCTTC.

The genes are TRBV4-2 and TRBJ2-5; the match to TRBD2 covers 14 bases. CDR3 length: 17 amino acids. Germline assignment: CDR1 LGHNA and CDR2 YNFKEQ. The J segment lost 7 bases and the V segment lost 2 bases, leaving 9 bases of the junction unmatched. The CDR3 is CASSQIETSGRAGTQYF. Written as DNA, the CDR3 is TGTGCCAGCAGCCAAATTGAGACTAGCGGGAGGGCCGGGACCCAGTACTTC.

This chain joins TRBV7-9 and TRBJ1-6, with 10 bases aligning to TRBD1. CDR1 is SEHNR, CDR2 FQNEAQ, per germline (reference sequence). The V gene end was trimmed by 6 bases and the J gene end by 8 bases; junction bases not matched to a gene: 4. The CDR3 is 14 residues long. The CDR3 region is CASSSDRGHSPLHF. The CDR3 coding sequence is TGTGCCAGCAGTTCCGACAGGGGGCATTCACCCCTCCACTTT.

V usage is TRBV6-5 and J usage is TRBJ2-7; D unresolved. The CDR3 sequence is 15 residues long. Germline CDR1 is MNHEY and CDR2 is SVGAGI. Trimming left V 0 bases short and J 2 bases short, with 11 bases between. CDR3 nucleotide sequence: TGTGCCAGCAGTTACTCGTACGGCGGAGCCTACGAGCAGTACTTC. This gives the protein CASSYSYGGAYEQYF.

This chain connects TRBV5-4 to TRBJ2-7; 7 nucleotides align to TRBD2. The CDR3 is 15 residues long. J was trimmed by 4 bases and V by 0 bases; bases with no gene match: 7. Germline-derived CDR1 and CDR2 are SGHNT and YYREEE (reference sequence). CDR3 DNA sequence: TGTGCCAGCAGCTTGGTTAAGGGACTATCTTACGAGCAGTACTTC. Residues: CASSLVKGLSYEQYF.

The CDR3 sequence: CASSPDRGANTGELFF. CDR3 coding DNA: TGTGCCAGCTCACCCGACAGGGGAGCGAACACCGGGGAGCTGTTTTTT. The gene calls are TRBV18 and TRBJ2-2; 8 bases align to TRBD1. V dropped 3 bases and J dropped 0; count of bases not matched to a gene: 3. The germline V gene has CDR1 KGHSH and CDR2 LQKENI. CDR3 length: 16 amino acids.

This clone was detected a few times. This sequence joins TRBV21-1 and TRBJ1-2. TRBV21-1 is described as a pseudogene. The CDR3 has 17 residues. The CDR3 loop is CASSKVRGGGPRYGYTF. In nucleotides, the CDR3 is TGTGCCAGCAGCAAAGTAAGAGGGGGGGGGCCGCGCTATGGCTACACCTTC.

The rearrangement joins TRBV15 to TRBJ2-1, with 8 positions matching TRBD2. Looked up from germline, CDR1 is LNHNV and CDR2 is YYDKDF (reference sequence). The CDR3 has 17 amino acids. After removal of 2 bases from V and 2 bases from J, the junction contained 8 bases not matched to a gene. The CDR3 nucleotides are TGTGCCACCAGCAGATTTGCGGGAGGAGGGACCTACAATGAGCAGTTCTTC. The encoded protein is CATSRFAGGGTYNEQFF.

V usage is TRBV28 and J usage is TRBJ1-5; D perhaps matches TRBD1 (6 bases). CDR3 length equals 15 residues. The germline V gene encodes CDR1 MDHEN and CDR2 SYDVKM. The V gene lost 5 bases and the J gene lost 4 bases, with 15 bases spanning the gap. The CDR3 DNA reads TGTGCCAGCAGTCCACATCGAGGGGGAAATCAGCCCCAGCATTTT. Amino acid sequence: CASSPHRGGNQPQHF.

This clone has a handful of counts. The chain recombines TRBV30 with TRBJ1-1, with 9 bases matching TRBD1. The CDR3 spans 17 residues. Germline lookup yields CDR1 GTSNPN and CDR2 SVGIG (reference sequence). V shed 0 bases, J shed 4 bases, and the junction held 12 bases outside the gene matches. In DNA form, the CDR3 reads TGTGCCTGGAGTGTCGTCCGGGACAGGGATCCGAGCACTGAAGCTTTCTTT. Protein: CAWSVVRDRDPSTEAFF.

The chain uses TRBV7-8 and TRBJ1-5; tentatively, D is TRBD1 (5 bases). CDR1 and CDR2 (germline): SGHVS, FQNEAQ. Trimming removed 1 base at V and 3 bases at J, with 13 bases between. This CDR3 region has 16 residues. CDR3 amino acids: CASSLDRGTNNQPQHF. CDR3 bases: TGTGCCAGCAGCTTAGACCGGGGGACCAACAATCAGCCCCAGCATTTT.

The genes are TRBV28 and TRBJ1-1, with 7 bases that match TRBD1. CDR1 is MDHEN, CDR2 SYDVKM, per germline. The length of the CDR3 is 17 residues. J was trimmed by 5 bases and V by 8 bases; bases with no gene match: 20. As DNA, the CDR3 is TGTGCCAGCGGTATAGGACAGGCCCTGACCGTGAGGACTGAAGCTTTCTTT. It specifies CASGIGQALTVRTEAFF.

This clone came up a few times. CDR3 protein: CAGQGENTIYF. CDR3 DNA: TGTGCTGGACAGGGGGAAAACACCATATATTTT. The chain is built from TRBV30 and TRBJ1-3; 10 nucleotides agree with TRBD1. The CDR3 consists of 11 residues. Germline CDR1 is GTSNPN and CDR2 is SVGIG (reference sequence).

The chain employs TRBV2 and TRBJ2-3; D uncertain. Trimming took 2 bases from V and 2 from J, leaving 8 bases between them. This CDR3 is 14 amino acids long. CDR1 is SNHLY and CDR2 is FYNNEI in the germline V gene. CDR3 sequence (DNA): TGTGCCAGCAGTGAAATGGCGGCCACAGATACGCAGTATTTT. Its protein product is CASSEMAATDTQYF.

V is TRBV6-5 and J is TRBJ1-4; D is undetermined. V lost 4 bases and J lost 7, with 13 bases in between. Per germline, CDR1 MNHEY and CDR2 SVGAGI. CDR3 size: 14 residues. The CDR3 is CASSFNSPGEKLFF. The CDR3 DNA sequence: TGTGCCAGCAGTTTCAATAGTCCGGGTGAAAAACTGTTTTTT.

The CDR3 loop reads CASSLGRLAGRNEQFF. In DNA form, the CDR3 reads TGCGCCAGCAGCTTGGGTCGTCTAGCGGGAAGGAATGAGCAGTTCTTC. The rearrangement joins TRBV5-1 to TRBJ2-1; 9 bases are a match to TRBD2. This CDR3 spans 16 amino acids. J lost 7 bases, V lost 0 bases, and 8 bases had no gene match. The germline CDR1 and CDR2 sequences are SGHRS and YFSETQ.

The V gene is TRBV7-2, the J gene TRBJ1-2; 11 bases match TRBD1. This CDR3 spans 16 amino acids. Trimming took 0 bases from V and 3 from J; bases not matched to a gene: 3. Germline assignment: CDR1 SGHTA and CDR2 FQGNSA. CDR3 loop: CASSLALGQGDYGYTF. DNA for the CDR3: TGTGCCAGCAGCTTAGCTTTGGGACAGGGGGACTATGGCTACACCTTC.

The chain joins TRBV7-6 to TRBJ2-3; no firm D call. The CDR3 consists of 13 residues. The V gene's germline CDR1 is SGHVS and CDR2 FNYEAQ. Trimming took off 5 bases at V and 2 bases at J, with 8 bases between the two ends. The CDR3 protein is CASSPSSTDTQYF. In nucleotides, the CDR3 is TGTGCCAGCAGCCCAAGCTCCACAGATACGCAGTATTTT.